This TCR beta chain is drawn from a study of molecular identifiers for immune sequencing clone quantification. The study, taken as a whole, reports: A shared barcode on identical TCR molecules could lead to underestimated sizes for highly expanded clones. A single cell's spiked Jurkat TCR RNA was reportedly detectable among more than 950,000 naive cells.

Source material for naive CD8 libraries was about 19,000 to 1,000,000 sorted cells, with 10%, 30% or 50% RNA. For naive CD8 T cells, sorting used the CD8+CD4-CCR7+CD45RA+ phenotype. MiXCR, run by TCRdb on the PCR reads, gives a single entry per CDR3 protein. Of some 680,000 distinct CDR3 sequences in the sample, about 25% are singletons; the top ten hold 0.78%. The table lists this clonotype with a count of one. Its antigen is still unknown. This may be a read error: a much more frequent sequence differs by one nucleotide. This CDR3 spans 13 amino acids. Looked up from germline, CDR1 is DFQATT and CDR2 is SNEGSKA (reference sequence).

V is TRBV20-1 and J is TRBJ2-7; a weak D match, TRBD1 (5 bases). The source of this sequence is a human donor in good health. Some libraries in this study had Jurkat cell RNA spiked in. Sequencing used naive CD8+ T cells from blood, with Jurkat cell RNA spiked in. Subset reported: FACS-sorted CD8+CD4-CCR7+CD45RA+ naive T cells. The CDR3 reads CSASSQEHYEQCF. The CDR3 region has the DNA TGCAGTGCTAGCTCACAGGAGCACTACGAGCAGTGCTTC.